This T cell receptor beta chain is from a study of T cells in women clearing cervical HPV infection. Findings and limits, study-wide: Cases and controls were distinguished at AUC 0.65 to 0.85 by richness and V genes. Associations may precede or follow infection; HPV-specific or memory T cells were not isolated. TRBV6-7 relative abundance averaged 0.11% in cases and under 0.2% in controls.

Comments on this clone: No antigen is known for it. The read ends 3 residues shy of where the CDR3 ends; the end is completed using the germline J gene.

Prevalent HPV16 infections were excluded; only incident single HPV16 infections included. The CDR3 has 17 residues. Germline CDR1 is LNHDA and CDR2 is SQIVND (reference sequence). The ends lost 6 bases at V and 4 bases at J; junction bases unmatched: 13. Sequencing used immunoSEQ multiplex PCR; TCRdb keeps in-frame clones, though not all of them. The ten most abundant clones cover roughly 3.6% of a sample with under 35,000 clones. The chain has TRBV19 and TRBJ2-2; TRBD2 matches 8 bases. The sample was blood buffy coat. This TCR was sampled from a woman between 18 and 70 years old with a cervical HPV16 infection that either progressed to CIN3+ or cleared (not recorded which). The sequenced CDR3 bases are TGTGCCAGTAGCACTACAAGCGGGAGCGTCGGCACCGGGGAG. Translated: CASSTTSGSVGTGE. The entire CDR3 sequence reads CASSTTSGSVGTGELFF.